This T cell receptor beta chain was profiled in a study of Ad26.COV2.S vaccination and SARS-CoV-2 variants. Turning to the study itself: In the COV1001 trial, the donor was in the Ad26.COV2.S arm. Ad26.COV2.S given intramuscularly, once or twice 56 days apart. Overall study findings and caveats: Using TCR breadth and depth analyses may have led to underestimated total T cell responses.

The repertoire was sequenced with immunoSEQ multiplex PCR; TCRdb's copy has only in-frame clones and lacks some. There are some 640,000 clones in the sample; more than 70% occur only once, and 1.5% lies in the top ten. This CDR3 has 17 amino acids. The V gene end was trimmed by 5 bases and the J gene end by 1 base; junction bases not matched to a gene: 8. Germline V gives CDR1 ENHRY, CDR2 SYGVKD. The treatment denotes: 19 received Ad26.COV2.S at low or high dose, single or two shots; 5 received placebo; per-sample allocation not given. Specimens were obtained on day 63 following the first vaccine or placebo injection. A note on this clone: The antigen is unknown.

The clonotype was recovered from a person aged 18 to 59 who received the Ad26.COV2.S COVID-19 vaccine or a placebo. V gene TRBV10-3 combines with J gene TRBJ1-5, with 10 positions matching TRBD1. The material sequenced was peripheral blood, taken in a trial of Ad26.COV2.S vaccine versus placebo. CDR3 amino acids: CAISPDRGIRSNQPQHF. CDR3 nucleotides: TGTGCCATCAGTCCGGACAGGGGGATAAGAAGCAATCAGCCCCAGCATTTT.